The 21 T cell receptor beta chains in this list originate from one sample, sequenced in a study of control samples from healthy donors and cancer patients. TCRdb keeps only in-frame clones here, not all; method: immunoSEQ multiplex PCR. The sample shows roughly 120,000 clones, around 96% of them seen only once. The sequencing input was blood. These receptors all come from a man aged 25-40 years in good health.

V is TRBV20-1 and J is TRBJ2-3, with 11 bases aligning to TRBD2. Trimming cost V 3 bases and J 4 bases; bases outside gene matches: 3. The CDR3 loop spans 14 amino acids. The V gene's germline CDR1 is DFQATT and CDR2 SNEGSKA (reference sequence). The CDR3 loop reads CSASSGGAPDTQYF. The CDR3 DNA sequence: TGCAGTGCTAGTAGCGGGGGGGCCCCAGATACGCAGTATTTT.

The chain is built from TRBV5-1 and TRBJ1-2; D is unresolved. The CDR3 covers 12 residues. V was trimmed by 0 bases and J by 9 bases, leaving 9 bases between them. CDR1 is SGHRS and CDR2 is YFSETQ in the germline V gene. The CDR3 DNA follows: TGCGCCAGCAGCTTGGAGACAAAGCGCTACACCTTC. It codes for CASSLETKRYTF. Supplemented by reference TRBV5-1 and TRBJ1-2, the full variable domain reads KAGVTQTPRYLIKTRGQQVTLSCSPISGHRSVSWYQQTPGQGLQFLFEYFSETQRNKGNFPGRFSGRQFSNSRSEMNVSTLELGDSALYLCASSLETKRYTFGSGTRLTVV.

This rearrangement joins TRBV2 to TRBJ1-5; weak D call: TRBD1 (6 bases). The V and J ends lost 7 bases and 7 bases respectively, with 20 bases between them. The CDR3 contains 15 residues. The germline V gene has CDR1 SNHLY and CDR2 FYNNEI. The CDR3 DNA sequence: TGTGCCAGCAATTTCGGGGGCACACTAAACCAGCCCCAGCATTTT. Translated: CASNFGGTLNQPQHF.

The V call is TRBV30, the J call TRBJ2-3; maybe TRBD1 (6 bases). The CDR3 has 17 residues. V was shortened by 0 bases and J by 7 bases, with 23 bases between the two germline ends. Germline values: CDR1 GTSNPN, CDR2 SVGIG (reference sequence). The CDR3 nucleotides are TGTGCCTGGAGTGTTACCGGCGGATCCAGGGGAAAAAATACGCAGTATTTT. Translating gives CAWSVTGGSRGKNTQYF.

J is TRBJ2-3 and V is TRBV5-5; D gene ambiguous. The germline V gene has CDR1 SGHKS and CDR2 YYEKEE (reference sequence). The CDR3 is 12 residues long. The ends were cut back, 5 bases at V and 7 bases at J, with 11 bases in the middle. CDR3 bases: TGTGCCAGCAGTTATGACGGTCATACGCAGTATTTT. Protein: CASSYDGHTQYF.

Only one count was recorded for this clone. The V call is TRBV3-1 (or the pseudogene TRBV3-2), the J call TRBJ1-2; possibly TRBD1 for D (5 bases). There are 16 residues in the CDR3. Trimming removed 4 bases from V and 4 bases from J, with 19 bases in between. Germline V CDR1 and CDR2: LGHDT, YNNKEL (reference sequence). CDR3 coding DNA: TGTGCCAGCAGCCCCACGTCCGGGGGTGTGATCTATGGCTACACCTTC. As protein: CASSPTSGGVIYGYTF.

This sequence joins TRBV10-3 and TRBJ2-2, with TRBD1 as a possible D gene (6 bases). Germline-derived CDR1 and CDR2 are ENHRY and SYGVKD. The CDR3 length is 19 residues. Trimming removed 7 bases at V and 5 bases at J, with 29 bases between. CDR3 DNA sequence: TGTGCCATCACCTTTGGTCCCCCGCATAGGGACAACACTACCGGGGAGCTGTTTTTT. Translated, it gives CAITFGPPHRDNTTGELFF.

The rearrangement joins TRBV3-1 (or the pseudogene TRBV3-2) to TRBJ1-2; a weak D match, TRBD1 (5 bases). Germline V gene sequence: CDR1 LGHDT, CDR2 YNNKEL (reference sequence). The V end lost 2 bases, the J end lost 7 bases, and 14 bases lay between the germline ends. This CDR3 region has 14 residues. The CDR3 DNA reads TGTGCCAGCAGCCAAAGGGACGGGGTACTTGGCTACACCTTC. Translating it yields CASSQRDGVLGYTF.

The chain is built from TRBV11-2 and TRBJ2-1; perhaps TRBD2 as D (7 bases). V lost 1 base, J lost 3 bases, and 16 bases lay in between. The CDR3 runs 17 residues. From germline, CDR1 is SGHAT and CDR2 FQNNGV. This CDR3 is CASSLGIGGAFYNEQFF. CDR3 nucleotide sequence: TGTGCCAGCAGCTTAGGGATAGGGGGGGCGTTCTACAATGAGCAGTTCTTC.

CDR3 sequence: CASSPPGQGAEKWHEQYF. CDR3 coding DNA: TGCGCCAGCAGTCCTCCGGGACAGGGGGCGGAAAAATGGCACGAGCAGTACTTC. V usage is TRBV23-1 and J usage is TRBJ2-7, with 12 bases that match TRBD1. TRBV23-1 is an open reading frame whose function is uncertain. There are 18 residues in the CDR3. Trimming at V came to 4 bases and at J to 5 bases, leaving 15 bases not matched to a gene.

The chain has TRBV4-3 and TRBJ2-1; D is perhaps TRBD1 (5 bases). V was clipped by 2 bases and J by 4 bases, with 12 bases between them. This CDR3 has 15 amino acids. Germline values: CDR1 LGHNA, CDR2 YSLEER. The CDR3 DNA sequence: TGCGCCAGCAGCCAATTTAGACAGCTATACAATGAGCAGTTCTTC. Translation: CASSQFRQLYNEQFF.

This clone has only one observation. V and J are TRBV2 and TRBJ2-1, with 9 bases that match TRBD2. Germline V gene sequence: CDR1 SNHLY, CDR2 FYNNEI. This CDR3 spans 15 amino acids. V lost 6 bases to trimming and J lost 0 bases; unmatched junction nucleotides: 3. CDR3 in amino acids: CASRETSGSYNEQFF. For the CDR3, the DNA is TGTGCCAGCAGGGAGACTAGCGGCTCCTACAATGAGCAGTTCTTC.

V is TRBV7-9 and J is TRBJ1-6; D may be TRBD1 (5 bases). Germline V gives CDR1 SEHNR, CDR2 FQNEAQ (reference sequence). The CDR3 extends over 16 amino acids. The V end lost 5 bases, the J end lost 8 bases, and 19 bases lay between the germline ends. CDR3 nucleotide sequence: TGTGCCAGCAGCCGCGCGGGGGTCCGGCAGGATTCACCCCTCCACTTT. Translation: CASSRAGVRQDSPLHF.

Here the CDR3 reads CASSFMNEQFF. The CDR3 DNA is TGTGCCAGCAGCTTTATGAATGAGCAGTTCTTC. The gene calls are TRBV7-2 and TRBJ2-1; D is ambiguous. This CDR3 is built from 11 residues. V shed 3 bases and J shed 7 bases, with 4 bases lying between them. Germline V gene sequence: CDR1 SGHTA, CDR2 FQGNSA.

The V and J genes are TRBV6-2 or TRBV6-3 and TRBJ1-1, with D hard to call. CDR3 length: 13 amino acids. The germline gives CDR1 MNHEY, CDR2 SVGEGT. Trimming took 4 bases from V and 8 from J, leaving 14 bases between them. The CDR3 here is CASSFLPSREAFF. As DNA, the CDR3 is TGTGCCAGCAGTTTCCTCCCCTCGAGGGAAGCTTTCTTT.

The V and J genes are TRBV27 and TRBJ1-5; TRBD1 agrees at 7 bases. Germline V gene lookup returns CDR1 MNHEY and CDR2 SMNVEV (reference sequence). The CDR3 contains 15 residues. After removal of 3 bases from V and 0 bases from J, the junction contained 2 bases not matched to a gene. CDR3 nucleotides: TGTGCCAGCAGTTTTAACAGGGGTAGCAATCAGCCCCAGCATTTT. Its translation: CASSFNRGSNQPQHF.

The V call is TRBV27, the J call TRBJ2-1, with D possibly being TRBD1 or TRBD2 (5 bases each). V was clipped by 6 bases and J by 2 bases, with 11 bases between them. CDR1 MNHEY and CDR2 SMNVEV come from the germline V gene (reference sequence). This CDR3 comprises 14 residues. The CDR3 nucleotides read TGTGCCAGCAGCTCCGGGGCGACCTACAATGAGCAGTTCTTC. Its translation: CASSSGATYNEQFF.

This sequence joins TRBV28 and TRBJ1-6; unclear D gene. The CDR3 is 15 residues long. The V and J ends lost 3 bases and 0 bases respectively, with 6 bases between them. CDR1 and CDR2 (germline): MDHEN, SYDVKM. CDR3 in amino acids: CASSFMGSYNSPLHF. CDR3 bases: TGTGCCAGCAGTTTTATGGGCTCCTATAATTCACCCCTCCACTTT.

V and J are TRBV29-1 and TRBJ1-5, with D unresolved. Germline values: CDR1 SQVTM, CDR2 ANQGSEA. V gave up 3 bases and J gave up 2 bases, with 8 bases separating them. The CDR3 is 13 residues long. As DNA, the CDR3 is TGCAGCGTTGATCCCGGGGGCAATCAGCCCCAGCATTTT. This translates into CSVDPGGNQPQHF.

The CDR3 coding sequence is TGCGCCAGCAGCGTAGGGAGTCTACCCCACGAGCAGTACTTC. Translating it yields CASSVGSLPHEQYF. The rearrangement joins TRBV4-1 to TRBJ2-7, with a tentative D call TRBD2 (5 bases). Germline values: CDR1 MGHRA, CDR2 YSYEKL. The CDR3 contains 14 residues. Trimming stripped 5 bases from V and 5 bases from J, with 16 bases between.

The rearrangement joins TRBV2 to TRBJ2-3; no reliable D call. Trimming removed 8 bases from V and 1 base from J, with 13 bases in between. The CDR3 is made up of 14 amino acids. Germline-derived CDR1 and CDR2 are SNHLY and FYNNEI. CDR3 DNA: TGTGCCAGCCTCCACCCCCAGGGCACAGATACGCAGTATTTT. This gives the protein CASLHPQGTDTQYF.